Following are 9 T cell receptor beta chains from one sample sequenced in a study of blood T cells in healthy people across ages. Alongside a J-beta primer mix, a sample-barcoded 5' primer served in a second PCR lasting about 6 to 11 cycles. TCRdb re-analysed the 5' RACE reads in MiXCR, keeping a single row per CDR3 protein. The table has about 2 million distinct CDR3 sequences, 49% seen once. Sequencing used blood. The receptors derive from a woman aged 40 to 50 in good health.

This chain's CDR3 is CASSQGGVYEQYF. The CDR3 DNA sequence: TGCGCCAGCAGCCAAGGGGGGGTCTACGAGCAGTACTTC. The chain links TRBV4-1 to TRBJ2-7, with a weak D call TRBD2 (6 bases). Germline assignment: CDR1 MGHRA and CDR2 YSYEKL. V lost 1 base and J lost 3, with 7 bases in between. CDR3 length equals 13 residues.

The chain is built from TRBV6-5 and TRBJ2-1; TRBD2 matches at 7 bases. Losses at the gene ends were 2 bases for V and 10 bases for J; bases not matched to a gene: 8. The CDR3 contains 14 residues. CDR1 and CDR2 (germline): MNHEY, SVGAGI. This chain's CDR3 is CASSYPSRSGEQFF. In nucleotides, the CDR3 is TGTGCCAGCAGTTACCCTTCTCGTAGCGGGGAGCAGTTCTTC.

The rearrangement links TRBV9 to TRBJ1-1; D gene ambiguous. CDR1 SGDLS and CDR2 YYNGEE come from the germline V gene. The ends were cut back, 0 bases at V and 1 base at J, with 4 bases in the middle. CDR3 length equals 13 residues. In DNA form, the CDR3 reads TGTGCCAGCAGCGTAGCTACGAACACTGAAGCTTTCTTT. Translated: CASSVATNTEAFF.

This clonotype came up a few times. The genes are TRBV4-3 and TRBJ2-7, with D perhaps assigned TRBD1 or TRBD2 (5 bases each). Trimming left V 0 bases short and J 3 bases short, with 15 bases between. The CDR3 length is 16 residues. The V gene's germline CDR1 is LGHNA and CDR2 YSLEER. In nucleotides, the CDR3 is TGCGCCAGCAGCCAAGATTCTCCGGGACCCTTCTACGAGCAGTACTTC. Its protein product is CASSQDSPGPFYEQYF.

This chain links TRBV6-6 with TRBJ2-3, with D perhaps TRBD1 or TRBD2 (5 bases each). This CDR3 spans 14 amino acids. CDR1 MNHNY and CDR2 SVGAGI come from the germline V gene (reference sequence). Trimming pared 6 bases from V and 6 bases from J, leaving 16 bases between. CDR3 in amino acids: CASSSIEGLDTQYF. The CDR3 nucleotides are TGTGCCAGCAGCTCGATTGAGGGGTTGGATACGCAGTATTTT.

This clonotype was observed a few times. The genes are TRBV6-2 or TRBV6-3 and TRBJ1-1, with a weak D call TRBD1 (6 bases). The CDR3 consists of 15 residues. V lost 5 bases and J lost 5, with 18 bases in between. Per germline, CDR1 MNHEY and CDR2 SVGEGT. The CDR3 here is CASSPLGGGETEAFF. In nucleotides, the CDR3 is TGTGCCAGCAGTCCCCTCGGGGGGGGCGAGACTGAAGCTTTCTTT.

The chain joins TRBV6-2 or TRBV6-3 to TRBJ2-1; 8 nucleotides match TRBD2. The CDR3 length is 17 residues. CDR1 is MNHEY and CDR2 is SVGEGT in the germline V gene. Trimming cost V 2 bases and J 0 bases; bases outside gene matches: 6. CDR3 coding DNA: TGTGCCAGCAGTTACCCACACCGGGGGGGCTCCTACAATGAGCAGTTCTTC. Its translation is CASSYPHRGGSYNEQFF.

This clonotype was seen repeatedly, ten times or more. The V call is TRBV4-3, the J call TRBJ1-4; D remains unclear. This CDR3 has 15 residues. From germline, CDR1 is LGHNA and CDR2 YSLEER. V dropped 1 base and J dropped 8 bases, with 14 bases sitting between them. The CDR3 nucleotides are TGCGCCAGCAGCCAAGGGACCCTACAAGGCGAAAAACTGTTTTTT. This codes for CASSQGTLQGEKLFF.

There are a few counts of this clonotype. The gene calls are TRBV4-1 and TRBJ1-6; 8 bases map to TRBD1. The CDR3 totals 13 residues. Germline V gene sequence: CDR1 MGHRA, CDR2 YSYEKL. V was clipped by 3 bases and J by 17 bases; unmatched bases: 9. CDR3 sequence reads: CASSHPRDRSFHF. The DNA for the CDR3 is TGCGCCAGCAGCCATCCCCGGGACAGGAGTTTCCACTTT.